Below are 19 T cell receptor beta chains sequenced from a single sample in a study of molecular identifiers for immune sequencing clone quantification. A single record per CDR3 protein comes from TCRdb applying MiXCR to the PCR reads. The table records under 800,000 distinct CDR3 sequences, 25% of them present only once. Material: naive CD8+ T cells from blood, with Jurkat cell RNA spiked in. Subset specified: FACS-sorted CD8+CD4-CCR7+CD45RA+ naive T cells. These receptors all come from a human donor in good health. Some libraries in this study had Jurkat cell RNA spiked in.

This clonotype has only a few counts. J is TRBJ1-3 and V is TRBV9; D ambiguous. Germline CDR1 is SGDLS and CDR2 is YYNGEE. This CDR3 is 13 amino acids long. Trimming removed 3 bases at V and 3 bases at J, with 7 bases between. DNA for the CDR3: TGTGCCAGCAGCGACACTAATGGAAACACCATATATTTT. Translation: CASSDTNGNTIYF.

This clonotype appeared many times. The rearrangement links TRBV7-2 to TRBJ2-1; a weak D match, TRBD2 (7 bases). The CDR3 loop spans 17 amino acids. Deletions cut 1 base from V and 0 bases from J, with 13 bases between. CDR1 is SGHTA and CDR2 is FQGNSA in the germline V gene. CDR3 DNA: TGTGCCAGCAGCTTAGTCGCGGGGGCTCGCTCCTACAATGAGCAGTTCTTC. Amino acid sequence: CASSLVAGARSYNEQFF.

The genes are TRBV12-5 and TRBJ2-1; a possible D gene is TRBD1 (5 bases). CDR1 and CDR2 (germline): LGHNT, FRNRAP. Trimming removed 4 bases from V and 7 bases from J, with 20 bases in between. The CDR3 runs to 16 residues. The chain's CDR3 is CASGSVRRAGLNEQFF. The CDR3 nucleotides read TGTGCTAGTGGTTCGGTACGCCGGGCAGGGCTGAATGAGCAGTTCTTC.

The chain's CDR3 is CATSVGTSGSGETQYF. In nucleotides, the CDR3 is TGTGCCACCAGTGTTGGGACTAGCGGATCCGGGGAGACCCAGTACTTC. V gene TRBV24-1 combines with J gene TRBJ2-5; 11 bases are shared with TRBD2. CDR3 size: 16 residues. Germline CDR1 KGHDR, CDR2 SFDVKD. V dropped 5 bases and J dropped 5; count of bases not matched to a gene: 9.

This clonotype was detected many times. The chain employs TRBV19 and TRBJ2-7, with TRBD2 matching 7 bases. V lost 3 bases and J lost 5; bases outside the gene matches: 7. The CDR3 spans 14 residues. CDR1 is LNHDA, CDR2 SQIVND, per germline (reference sequence). The CDR3 spells CASSIPGGSNEQYF. The CDR3 bases are TGTGCCAGTAGTATTCCCGGCGGGAGTAACGAGCAGTACTTC.

As for this clonotype: Being one base from a much bigger clone, this may be a read error. The CDR3: CASSQAADNQPQHF. The CDR3 nucleotides read TGCGCCAGCAGCCAAGCGGCAGACAATCAGCCCCAGCATTTT. The rearrangement uses TRBV4-3 and TRBJ1-5; D is unresolved. With 1 base removed from V and 3 bases from J, the gap between germline ends came to 7 bases. Germline values: CDR1 LGHNA, CDR2 YSLEER. This CDR3 has 14 amino acids.

Notes on this clonotype: A single base separates this from a much larger clone, so it may be a read error. The CDR3 carries no conserved terminal phenylalanine or tryptophan, so it likely arises from a read error. The DNA for the CDR3 is TGTGCCACCAGTGAACAGGGCCAAAATCAGCCCCAGCATATT. It yields the protein CATSEQGQNQPQHI. The chain is built from TRBV24-1 and TRBJ1-5; D may be TRBD1 (6 bases). This CDR3 has 14 residues. Germline V gene sequence: CDR1 KGHDR, CDR2 SFDVKD. V lost 4 bases and J lost 4, with 10 bases in between.

At least ten counts were recorded for this clonotype. V gene TRBV12-3 or TRBV12-4 combines with J gene TRBJ2-3; D is uncertain. The CDR3 covers 15 residues. Trimming shortened V by 7 bases and J by 0 bases, and 14 bases separated the two germline ends. CDR3 coding DNA: TGTGCCAGCAACTTTGGGCCAGCTAGCACAGATACGCAGTATTTT. Its protein product is CASNFGPASTDTQYF.

The sample holds many counts of this clonotype. The chain combines TRBV10-3 with TRBJ2-7; tentatively, D is TRBD2 (5 bases). The CDR3 runs to 14 residues. From germline, CDR1 is ENHRY and CDR2 SYGVKD. V lost 0 bases to trimming and J lost 4 bases, with 10 bases between them. In nucleotides, the CDR3 is TGTGCCATCAGTGAGTCACGTCGGGGTTACGAGCAGTACTTC. This gives the protein CAISESRRGYEQYF.

The chain has TRBV11-2 and TRBJ1-3, with TRBD1 as a possible D gene (6 bases). The ends were cut back, 3 bases at V and 2 bases at J, with 11 bases in the middle. The CDR3 extends over 15 amino acids. Germline V gene data show CDR1 as SGHAT and CDR2 as FQNNGV. CDR3 DNA sequence: TGTGCCAGCAGCTTTGAACAGGGTCCTGGAAACACCATATATTTT. This codes for CASSFEQGPGNTIYF.

This clonotype was observed many times. In nucleotides, the CDR3 is TGTGCCAGCAGCCAAGACCCATACAGCACAGATACGCAGTATTTT. It translates to CASSQDPYSTDTQYF. V is TRBV14 and J is TRBJ2-3; D unclear. Trimming shortened V by 0 bases and J by 0 bases, and 7 bases separated the two germline ends. This CDR3 spans 15 amino acids. Germline V lookup: CDR1 SGHDN, CDR2 FVKESK.

This clonotype was detected a few times. The genes are TRBV3-1 and TRBJ2-7; no reliable D call. Germline values: CDR1 LGHDT, CDR2 YNNKEL (reference sequence). Deletions cut 2 bases from V and 7 bases from J, with 15 bases between. CDR3 length: 14 amino acids. CDR3 nucleotides: TGTGCCAGCAGCCAACCTGACTTATTCGGTGAGCAGTACTTC. The encoded protein is CASSQPDLFGEQYF.

V is TRBV5-7 and J is TRBJ2-1, with 10 bases identical to TRBD2. TRBV5-7 has ORF status, its function being uncertain. The CDR3 spans 19 residues. The J segment lost 7 bases and the V segment lost 7 bases, leaving 23 bases of the junction unmatched. The CDR3 nucleotides read TGTGCCAGCCTCACCTGGGAAAACTCACCGGGACTAGCGATGAATGAGCAGTTCTTC. It encodes CASLTWENSPGLAMNEQFF.

This clonotype was counted a single time. At one end the junction does not follow the germline gene, possibly because of a read error. This rearrangement joins TRBV6-5 to TRBJ1-4, with a weak D call TRBD1 (5 bases). CDR3 length: 14 residues. Germline V lookup: CDR1 MNHEY, CDR2 SVGAGI. CDR3 amino acids: CASSAGGTSEKLFF. CDR3 nucleotide sequence: TGTGCCAGCAGCGCCGGGGGGACTAGTGAAAAACTGTTTTTT.

At least ten counts were recorded for this clonotype. The chain employs TRBV2 and TRBJ2-3; no clear D gene. Per the germline V gene, CDR1 is SNHLY and CDR2 is FYNNEI. V was clipped by 3 bases and J by 1 base, with 5 bases between them. The CDR3 runs to 13 residues. CDR3 sequence: CASSDARTDTQYF. The CDR3 DNA reads as TGTGCCAGCAGTGACGCCCGCACAGATACGCAGTATTTT.

To note about this clonotype: One end of the junction is discordant with germline, which a read error may explain. The chain links TRBV7-2 to TRBJ1-1, with 7 positions matching TRBD1. Per germline, CDR1 SGHTA and CDR2 FQGNSA. The CDR3 totals 14 residues. The CDR3 DNA is TGTGCCGGGGGGGACAGTCATCCGCACCCTGAAGCCTTCTTT. Translated, it gives CAGGDSHPHPEAFF.

V is TRBV13 and J is TRBJ2-3, with unresolved D. Trimming stripped 5 bases from V and 0 bases from J, with 15 bases between. This CDR3 is built from 16 residues. Germline lookup yields CDR1 PRHDT and CDR2 FYEKMQ (reference sequence). The CDR3, as DNA: TGTGCCAGCAGCCCCGAGACGGGCGCTAGCACAGATACGCAGTATTTT. Protein: CASSPETGASTDTQYF.

Ten or more counts support this clonotype. This chain joins TRBV6-2 or TRBV6-3 and TRBJ1-1; unclear D gene. This CDR3 comprises 14 residues. Trimming removed 5 bases from V and 3 bases from J, with 13 bases in between. Germline V gene data show CDR1 as MNHEY and CDR2 as SVGEGT. The CDR3 region is CASSPLWGDTEAFF. The CDR3 DNA is TGTGCCAGCAGTCCCTTGTGGGGAGACACTGAAGCTTTCTTT.

This clonotype was counted between two and nine times. CDR3 sequence: CAWSYESGNSGANVLTF. The CDR3 nucleotides are TGTGCCTGGAGTTATGAGTCCGGGAACTCTGGGGCCAACGTCCTGACTTTC. V gene TRBV30 combines with J gene TRBJ2-6, with D perhaps TRBD2 (5 bases). The CDR3 length is 17 residues. V was pared by 2 bases and J by 0 bases, with 14 bases between. CDR1 is GTSNPN and CDR2 is SVGIG in the germline V gene (reference sequence).